These 24 T cell receptor beta chains originate from one sample sequenced in a study of T cells after posttransplantation cyclophosphamide. This table comes from immunoSEQ multiplex PCR, and its TCRdb copy is limited to in-frame clones, with some not included. The record shows about 38,000 clones for this sample, with no singletons present. Sequenced material: PBMCs. The receptors stem from a man aged 50-60 years in good health, CMV-negative, and a related stem cell transplant donor.

The sample holds many counts of this clone. J is TRBJ1-1 and V is TRBV10-3; 9 positions agree with TRBD1. The CDR3 is made up of 14 amino acids. V gave up 5 bases and J gave up 4 bases; unmatched junction bases: 5. The V gene's germline CDR1 is ENHRY and CDR2 SYGVKD. CDR3 protein: CAISPGTGSTEAFF. As DNA, the CDR3 is TGTGCCATCAGTCCTGGGACAGGGAGCACTGAAGCTTTCTTT.

This clone was picked up many times. V and J are TRBV27 and TRBJ1-5; maybe TRBD1 (5 bases). Germline assignment: CDR1 MNHEY and CDR2 SMNVEV (reference sequence). The CDR3 spans 15 residues. The V end was cut by 2 bases, the J end by 7 bases, with 15 bases between. DNA for the CDR3: TGTGCCAGCAGTTTAGGTAGGGGAGGGTTCCAGCCCCAGCATTTT. Translating it yields CASSLGRGGFQPQHF.

This clone was seen many times. The J gene is TRBJ2-5, the V gene TRBV4-2; D remains unclear. The ends were cut back, 3 bases at V and 2 bases at J, with 7 bases in the middle. Germline values: CDR1 LGHNA, CDR2 YNFKEQ. The CDR3 is made up of 13 amino acids. The CDR3 spells CASSQRGQETQYF. CDR3 bases: TGTGCCAGCAGCCAGAGAGGTCAAGAGACCCAGTACTTC.

Only a few counts were recorded for this clone. The conserved final phenylalanine or tryptophan is absent from the CDR3, which likely points to a read error. V and J are TRBV27 and TRBJ1-2, with TRBD1 identical over 12 bases. CDR1 and CDR2 from the germline V gene are MNHEY and SMNVEV (reference sequence). The CDR3 length is 14 residues. The V segment lost 5 bases and the J segment 7 bases; nucleotides outside the gene matches: 5. CDR3 region: CASSMGDRGPGYTL. The DNA of the CDR3 is TGTGCCAGCAGTATGGGGGACAGGGGGCCTGGCTACACCCTC.

This clone was recorded at least ten times. The chain uses TRBV5-1 and TRBJ1-2; D is unresolved. Per the germline V gene, CDR1 is SGHRS and CDR2 is YFSETQ. Trimming left V 2 bases short and J 8 bases short, with 19 bases between. This CDR3 has 15 residues. The CDR3 spells CASSLRTDPGNGYTF. CDR3 nucleotide sequence: TGCGCCAGCAGCTTACGGACGGACCCGGGGAACGGCTACACCTTC.

This clone was counted ten times or more. This chain links TRBV10-3 with TRBJ2-5; D is undetermined. The germline gives CDR1 ENHRY, CDR2 SYGVKD. This CDR3 is built from 12 residues. V dropped 0 bases and J dropped 11 bases, with 10 bases sitting between them. For the CDR3, the DNA is TGTGCCATCAGTGAGTCGTTGTCTCCGCAGTACTTC. This sequence encodes CAISESLSPQYF.

This clone has a count of ten or more. The chain's CDR3 is CASSSGTVVGGNEQFF. CDR3 DNA sequence: TGCGCCAGCAGCTCTGGGACCGTCGTAGGGGGCAATGAGCAGTTCTTC. The chain couples TRBV5-1 to TRBJ2-1; possibly TRBD1 for D (6 bases). Trimming cost V 3 bases and J 6 bases, with 19 bases left between them. CDR1 SGHRS and CDR2 YFSETQ come from the germline V gene. The CDR3 contains 16 residues.

The sample holds many counts of this clone. The chain carries TRBV6-5 and TRBJ1-6; 9 positions match TRBD1. The CDR3 totals 15 residues. The V and J ends lost 2 bases and 7 bases, in that order; junction bases with no gene match: 3. Germline lookup yields CDR1 MNHEY and CDR2 SVGAGI. In DNA, the CDR3 is TGTGCCAGCAGTTACCCTACAGGGGGCAATTCACCCCTCCACTTT. Translation gives CASSYPTGGNSPLHF.

In its sample, this clone was seen many times. The chain joins TRBV15 to TRBJ1-5; 10 nucleotides agree with TRBD1. The junction had 6 bases not matched to a gene; V was cut back by 0 bases and J by 7 bases. Per germline, CDR1 LNHNV and CDR2 YYDKDF (reference sequence). CDR3 length: 16 amino acids. CDR3 in amino acids: CATSRDPGTGEQPQHF. CDR3 DNA sequence: TGTGCCACCAGCAGAGATCCGGGGACAGGGGAGCAGCCCCAGCATTTT.

This clone was seen many times. The rearrangement links TRBV6-6 to TRBJ1-1; TRBD1 agrees at 9 bases. From germline, CDR1 is MNHNY and CDR2 SVGAGI (reference sequence). The CDR3 spans 12 residues. After removal of 0 bases from V and 10 bases from J, the junction contained 0 bases not matched to a gene. CDR3 residues: CASSYSGQGAFF. The CDR3 DNA reads as TGTGCCAGCAGTTACTCGGGACAGGGAGCTTTCTTT.

This clone was seen many times. The chain uses TRBV6-6 and TRBJ1-1; 8 nucleotides line up with TRBD1. This CDR3 region has 12 residues. V lost 6 bases to trimming and J lost 4 bases; unmatched junction nucleotides: 1. The germline CDR1 and CDR2 sequences are MNHNY and SVGAGI (reference sequence). The CDR3 DNA sequence: TGTGCCAGCAGAGGACAGGGCACTGAAGCTTTCTTT. Its protein product is CASRGQGTEAFF.

This clone was seen ten or more times. This chain joins TRBV7-8 and TRBJ1-2, with 10 bases that match TRBD1. Germline V CDR1 and CDR2: SGHVS, FQNEAQ. The CDR3 has 15 amino acids. J gave up 8 bases and V 3 bases, and 9 bases lay outside the gene matches. DNA of the CDR3: TGTGCCAGCAGCTTGGGGACAGGGGTAGTAGGGGGCTACACCTTC. Translating gives CASSLGTGVVGGYTF.

This clone was observed many times. The chain uses TRBV4-3 and TRBJ1-4; TRBD1 agrees at 7 bases. Germline lookup yields CDR1 LGHNA and CDR2 YSLEER. This CDR3 is built from 15 residues. With 2 bases clipped from V and 12 bases from J, the junction kept 12 bases outside the gene matches. For the CDR3, the DNA is TGCGCCAGCAGCCAAAATCCGGGCAGGGGGTCGGAACTGTTTTTT. Its translation is CASSQNPGRGSELFF.

This clone was recorded many times. The rearrangement links TRBV2 to TRBJ2-7; D ambiguous. The V end lost 5 bases, the J end lost 0 bases, and 17 bases lay between the germline ends. Germline V gives CDR1 SNHLY, CDR2 FYNNEI. CDR3 length: 16 residues. Here the CDR3 reads CASSPPLRFSSYEQYF. In nucleotides, the CDR3 is TGTGCCAGCAGTCCCCCCTTGCGGTTTAGCTCCTACGAGCAGTACTTC. The variable domain in full, with the rest retrieved from reference TRBV2 and TRBJ2-7, is EPEVTQTPSHQVTQMGQEVILRCVPISNHLYFYWYRQILGQKVEFLVSFYNNEISEKSEIFDDQFSVERPDGSNFTLKIRSTKLEDSAMYFCASSPPLRFSSYEQYFGPGTRLTVT.

At least ten counts were recorded for this clone. The chain links TRBV7-9 to TRBJ2-7, with D possibly matching TRBD2 (5 bases). V dropped 5 bases and J dropped 2 bases, with 7 bases sitting between them. Germline V gives CDR1 SEHNR, CDR2 FQNEAQ (reference sequence). This CDR3 has 12 amino acids. This CDR3 reads CASSHGTYEQYF. The CDR3 DNA is TGTGCCAGCAGCCACGGGACCTACGAGCAGTACTTC.

The rearrangement joins TRBV6-5 to TRBJ2-5, with D perhaps matching TRBD1 (6 bases). This CDR3 has 14 amino acids. Trimming cost V 6 bases and J 2 bases, with 13 bases left between them. Per germline, CDR1 MNHEY and CDR2 SVGAGI. The CDR3 loop reads CASRGGATQETQYF. For the CDR3, the DNA is TGTGCCAGCAGAGGGGGTGCGACTCAAGAGACCCAGTACTTC.

This clone was counted many times. The rearrangement uses TRBV27 and TRBJ1-2; D not certain. V was pared by 9 bases and J by 7 bases, with 27 bases between. The germline gives CDR1 MNHEY, CDR2 SMNVEV (reference sequence). This CDR3 contains 16 residues. The CDR3 nucleotides are TGTGCCAGTGCCCCCGCCTTGGTAGAGGAGGGAGGTGGCTACACCTTC. Protein sequence: CASAPALVEEGGGYTF.

This clone was detected many times. The genes are TRBV18 and TRBJ1-2; D call uncertain. The CDR3 is 14 amino acids. Trimming cost V 5 bases and J 8 bases, with 18 bases left between them. Germline assignment: CDR1 KGHSH and CDR2 LQKENI. The CDR3 nucleotides read TGTGCCAGCTCAGGATCAGACTTTACATTCGGCTACACCTTC. This encodes CASSGSDFTFGYTF.

This clone was found many times. The chain combines TRBV2 with TRBJ1-1; 7 bases align to TRBD1. V dropped 7 bases and J dropped 7; count of bases not matched to a gene: 9. This CDR3 has 13 amino acids. In germline, CDR1 is SNHLY, CDR2 FYNNEI. CDR3 sequence (DNA): TGTGCCAGCAAGAGAGAAGGGGGCTTTGAAGCTTTCTTT. Amino acids: CASKREGGFEAFF.

This clone was detected only a few times. V gene TRBV25-1 combines with J gene TRBJ2-2; 9 bases match TRBD2. The germline V gene encodes CDR1 MGHDK and CDR2 SYGVNS. The CDR3 spans 17 residues. V was pared by 4 bases and J by 6 bases, with 12 bases of the junction left unmatched. The CDR3 DNA is TGTGCCAGCAGTGGGCTACTTGCGGGAGGGCACGCCGGGGAGCTGTTTTTT. Translation: CASSGLLAGGHAGELFF.

The J gene is TRBJ2-3, the V gene TRBV11-2; the D gene is possibly TRBD2 (6 bases). CDR3 length equals 15 residues. With 2 bases removed from V and 6 bases from J, the gap between germline ends came to 15 bases. CDR1 SGHAT and CDR2 FQNNGV come from the germline V gene. The CDR3 loop is CASSLLLAQMDTQYF. DNA for the CDR3: TGTGCCAGCAGCTTACTACTAGCCCAAATGGATACGCAGTATTTT.

This clone was recorded many times. V and J are TRBV5-1 and TRBJ2-7; 8 bases are shared with TRBD2. J was trimmed by 2 bases and V by 4 bases; bases with no gene match: 11. The CDR3 extends over 16 amino acids. The germline V gene encodes CDR1 SGHRS and CDR2 YFSETQ. CDR3 in DNA: TGCGCCAGCAGCACCAATGCGGGTAGCGGGACCTACGAGCAGTACTTC. Residues: CASSTNAGSGTYEQYF.

In this sample, this clone turned up many times. The chain has TRBV4-3 and TRBJ2-7; unclear D gene. CDR1 LGHNA and CDR2 YSLEER come from the germline V gene. V lost 0 bases and J lost 6, with 9 bases in between. This CDR3 comprises 13 residues. CDR3 nucleotides: TGCGCCAGCAGCCAAGAAAATTCCGGCGAGCAGTACTTC. Encoded protein: CASSQENSGEQYF.

This clone has a handful of counts. The V call is TRBV27, the J call TRBJ2-7; the match to TRBD2 covers 11 bases. The trim removed 6 bases at V and 2 bases at J, leaving 6 bases unmatched. This CDR3 has 15 residues. The germline V gene has CDR1 MNHEY and CDR2 SMNVEV (reference sequence). This CDR3 reads CASSSGTSGTYEQYF. CDR3 nucleotide sequence: TGTGCCAGCAGCTCCGGGACTAGCGGTACCTACGAGCAGTACTTC.